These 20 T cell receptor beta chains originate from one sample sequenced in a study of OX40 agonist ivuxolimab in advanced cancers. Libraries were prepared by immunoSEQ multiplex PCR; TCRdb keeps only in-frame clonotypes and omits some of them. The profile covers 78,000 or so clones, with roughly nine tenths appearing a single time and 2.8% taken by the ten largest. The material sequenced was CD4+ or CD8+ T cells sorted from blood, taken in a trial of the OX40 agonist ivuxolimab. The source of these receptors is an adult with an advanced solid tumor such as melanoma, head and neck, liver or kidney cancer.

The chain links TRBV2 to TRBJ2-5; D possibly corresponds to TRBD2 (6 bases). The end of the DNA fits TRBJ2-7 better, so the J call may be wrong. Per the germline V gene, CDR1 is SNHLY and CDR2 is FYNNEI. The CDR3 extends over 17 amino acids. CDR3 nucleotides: TGTGCCAGCATTCGGTCCCCCAGCGGGCCCGGCTCCTACGAGCAGTACTTC. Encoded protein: CASIRSPSGPGSYEQYF.

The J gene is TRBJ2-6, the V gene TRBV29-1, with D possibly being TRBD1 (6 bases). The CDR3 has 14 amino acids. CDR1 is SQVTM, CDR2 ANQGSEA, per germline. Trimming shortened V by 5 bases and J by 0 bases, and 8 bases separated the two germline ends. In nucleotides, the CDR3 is TGCAGCGTTCAGGGACACTCTGGGGCCAACGTCCTGACTTTC. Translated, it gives CSVQGHSGANVLTF.

In DNA, the CDR3 is TGTGCCAGCCTCTCGATGATCAATGAGCAGTTCTTC. Translation: CASLSMINEQFF. This chain joins TRBV25-1 and TRBJ2-1; D remains ambiguous. Trimming stripped 8 bases from V and 6 bases from J, with 11 bases between. The CDR3 loop spans 12 amino acids. Germline V lookup: CDR1 MGHDK, CDR2 SYGVNS.

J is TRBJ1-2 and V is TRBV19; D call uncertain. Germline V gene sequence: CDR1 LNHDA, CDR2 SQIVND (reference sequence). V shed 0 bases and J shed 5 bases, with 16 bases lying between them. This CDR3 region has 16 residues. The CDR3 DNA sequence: TGTGCCAGTAGTATAGATGAGGCCGCCTTTGGGTATGGCTACACCTTC. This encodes CASSIDEAAFGYGYTF.

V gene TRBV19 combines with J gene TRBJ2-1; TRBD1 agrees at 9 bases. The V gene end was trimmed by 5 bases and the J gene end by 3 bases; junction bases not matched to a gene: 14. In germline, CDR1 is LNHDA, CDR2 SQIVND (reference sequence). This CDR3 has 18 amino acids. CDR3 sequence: CASSATAEQGAYYNEQFF. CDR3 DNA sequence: TGTGCCAGTAGTGCGACCGCCGAACAGGGGGCTTACTACAATGAGCAGTTCTTC.

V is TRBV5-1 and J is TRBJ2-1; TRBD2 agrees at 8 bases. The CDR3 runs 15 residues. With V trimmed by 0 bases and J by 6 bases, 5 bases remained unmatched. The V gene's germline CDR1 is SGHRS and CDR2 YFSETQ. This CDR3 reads CASSLVSGAGNEQFF. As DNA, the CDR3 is TGCGCCAGCAGCTTGGTTAGCGGGGCGGGCAATGAGCAGTTCTTC.

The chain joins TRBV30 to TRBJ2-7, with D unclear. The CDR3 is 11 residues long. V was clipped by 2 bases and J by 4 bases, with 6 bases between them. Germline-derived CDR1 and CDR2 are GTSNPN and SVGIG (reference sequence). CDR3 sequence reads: CAWSNRYEQYF. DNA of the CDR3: TGTGCCTGGAGTAATCGGTACGAGCAGTACTTC.

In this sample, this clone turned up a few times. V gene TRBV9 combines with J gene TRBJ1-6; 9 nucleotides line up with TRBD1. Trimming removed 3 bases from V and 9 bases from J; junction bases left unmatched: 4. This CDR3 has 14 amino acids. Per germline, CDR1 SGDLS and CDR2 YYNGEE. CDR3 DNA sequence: TGTGCCAGCAGCGCCGGGACAGGGTTTTCACCCCTCCACTTT. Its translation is CASSAGTGFSPLHF.

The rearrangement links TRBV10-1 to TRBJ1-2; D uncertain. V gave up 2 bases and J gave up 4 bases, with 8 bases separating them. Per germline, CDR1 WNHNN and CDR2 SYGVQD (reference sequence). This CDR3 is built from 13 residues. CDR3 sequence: CASSESLTYGYTF. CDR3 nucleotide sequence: TGCGCCAGCAGTGAGAGCCTCACCTATGGCTACACCTTC.

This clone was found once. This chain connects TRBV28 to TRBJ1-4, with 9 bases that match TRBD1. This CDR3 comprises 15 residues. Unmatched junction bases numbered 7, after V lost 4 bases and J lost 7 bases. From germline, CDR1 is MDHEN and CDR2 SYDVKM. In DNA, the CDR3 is TGTGCCAGCAGTTCCCGACAGGGGGTTACTGAAAAACTGTTTTTT. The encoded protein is CASSSRQGVTEKLFF.

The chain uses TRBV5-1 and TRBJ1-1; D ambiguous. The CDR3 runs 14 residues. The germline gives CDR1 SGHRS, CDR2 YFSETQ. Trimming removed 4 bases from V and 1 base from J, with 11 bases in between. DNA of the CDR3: TGCGCCAGCAGCGGAAAGCAACGGAACACTGAAGCTTTCTTT. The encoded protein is CASSGKQRNTEAFF.

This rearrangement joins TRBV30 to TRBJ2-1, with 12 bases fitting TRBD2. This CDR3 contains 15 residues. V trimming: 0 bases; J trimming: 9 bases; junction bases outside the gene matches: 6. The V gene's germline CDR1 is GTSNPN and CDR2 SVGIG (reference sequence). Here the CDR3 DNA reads TGTGCCTGGAGTGTGGCTAGCGGGAGGGCCAGTGAGCAGTTCTTC. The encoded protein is CAWSVASGRASEQFF.

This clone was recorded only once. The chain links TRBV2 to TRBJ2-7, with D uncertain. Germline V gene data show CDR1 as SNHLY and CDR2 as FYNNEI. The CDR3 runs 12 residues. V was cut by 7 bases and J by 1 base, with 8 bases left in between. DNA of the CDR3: TGTGCCAGCACGGCGGTTTCCTACGAGCAGTACTTC. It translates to CASTAVSYEQYF.

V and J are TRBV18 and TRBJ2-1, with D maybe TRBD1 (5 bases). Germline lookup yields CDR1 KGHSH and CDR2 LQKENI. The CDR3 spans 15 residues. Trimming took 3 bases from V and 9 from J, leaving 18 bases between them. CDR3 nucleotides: TGTGCCAGCTCACCCGCAGCTAGGGGTTCTGGTGAGCAGTTCTTC. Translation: CASSPAARGSGEQFF. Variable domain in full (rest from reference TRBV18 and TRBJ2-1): NAGVMQNPRHLVRRRGQEARLRCSPMKGHSHVYWYRQLPEEGLKFMVYLQKENIIDESGMPKERFSAEFPKEGPSILRIQQVVRGDSAAYFCASSPAARGSGEQFFGPGTRLTVL.

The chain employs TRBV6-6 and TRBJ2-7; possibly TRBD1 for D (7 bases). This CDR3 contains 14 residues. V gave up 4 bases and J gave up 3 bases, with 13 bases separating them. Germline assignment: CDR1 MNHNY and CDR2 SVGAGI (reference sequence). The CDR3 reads CASSSAGGIYEQYF. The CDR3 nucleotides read TGTGCCAGCAGTTCTGCAGGGGGGATCTACGAGCAGTACTTC.

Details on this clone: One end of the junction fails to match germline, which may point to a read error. CDR3 sequence: CSVGQALGYGHTF. As DNA, the CDR3 is TGCAGCGTCGGACAGGCCTTGGGTTATGGCCACACCTTC. The rearrangement joins TRBV29-1 to TRBJ1-2; 7 bases are a match to TRBD1. The CDR3 spans 13 residues. Germline CDR1 is SQVTM and CDR2 is ANQGSEA.

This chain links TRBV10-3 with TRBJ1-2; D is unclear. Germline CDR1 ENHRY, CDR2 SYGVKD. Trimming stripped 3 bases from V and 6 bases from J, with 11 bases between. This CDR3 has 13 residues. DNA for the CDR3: TGTGCCATCAGTGACTACAGCTCGAATGGCTACACCTTC. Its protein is CAISDYSSNGYTF.

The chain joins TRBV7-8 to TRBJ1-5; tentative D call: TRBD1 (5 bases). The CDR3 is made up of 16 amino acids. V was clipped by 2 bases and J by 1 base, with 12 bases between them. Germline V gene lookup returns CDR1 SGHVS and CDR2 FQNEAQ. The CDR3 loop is CASSLLRQGSNQPQHF. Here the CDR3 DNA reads TGTGCCAGCAGCTTATTGAGGCAGGGCAGCAATCAGCCCCAGCATTTT. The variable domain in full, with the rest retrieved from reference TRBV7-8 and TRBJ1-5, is GAGVSQSPRYKVAKRGQDVALRCDPISGHVSLFWYQQALGQGPEFLTYFQNEAQLDKSGLPSDRFFAERPEGSVSTLKIQRTQQEDSAVYLCASSLLRQGSNQPQHFGDGTRLSIL.

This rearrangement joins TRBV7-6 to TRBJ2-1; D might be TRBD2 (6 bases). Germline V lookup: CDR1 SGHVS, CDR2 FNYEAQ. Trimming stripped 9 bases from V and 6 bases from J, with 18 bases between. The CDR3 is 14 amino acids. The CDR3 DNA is TGTGCCAGAGGACTAACCCTTAACAGCAATGAGCAGTTCTTC. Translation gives CARGLTLNSNEQFF.

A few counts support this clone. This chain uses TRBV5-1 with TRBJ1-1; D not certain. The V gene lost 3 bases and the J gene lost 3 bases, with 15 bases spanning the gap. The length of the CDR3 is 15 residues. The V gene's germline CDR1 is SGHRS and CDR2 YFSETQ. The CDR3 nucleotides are TGCGCCAGCAGCTCCGGGCACTCCGTGGACACTGAAGCTTTCTTT. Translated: CASSSGHSVDTEAFF. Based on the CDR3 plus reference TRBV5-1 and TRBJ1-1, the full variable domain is KAGVTQTPRYLIKTRGQQVTLSCSPISGHRSVSWYQQTPGQGLQFLFEYFSETQRNKGNFPGRFSGRQFSNSRSEMNVSTLELGDSALYLCASSSGHSVDTEAFFGQGTRLTVV.